The clone carrying this T cell receptor (beta chain) showed up just a few times. Its antigen is unidentified. TCRdb used MiXCR to reprocess the 5' RACE reads, holding one entry per CDR3 protein. The sample has 1.5 million or so distinct CDR3 sequences, 32% seen once. This record comes from a study of identical twins. Study results and caveats: Conclusions were based on cross-sectional statistical analysis, without following the same donors. Beta clonotypes that were abundant in cord blood contained fewer insertions, a pattern absent from memory repertoires. Out-of-frame alpha sequences shared by twins were enriched for low generation probability. Twins' surplus sharing was weaker for beta out-of-frame sequences.

V shed 4 bases and J shed 11 bases, with 17 bases lying between them. This CDR3 contains 13 residues. In germline, CDR1 is KGHSH, CDR2 LQKENI. Sequences were obtained from cord blood. This chain connects TRBV18 to TRBJ2-5, with D unclear. This receptor was obtained from a newborn girl in good health. Written as DNA, the CDR3 is TGTGCCAGCTCACTGGCTAGACTCAATGAGCAGTACTTC. It yields the protein CASSLARLNEQYF.